The 31 T cell receptor beta chains in this list originate from one sample, sequenced in a study of blood T cell repertoires in COVID-19. Clones were read by immunoSEQ multiplex PCR, and TCRdb kept only the in-frame ones, dropping some. In the table there are 150,000 to 200,000 clones, 70% to 90% of which are singletons. What was sequenced was peripheral blood. These receptors all come from a human donor in a cohort sampled during active COVID-19.

This chain connects TRBV5-8 to TRBJ2-5, with TRBD1 as a possible D gene (6 bases). V lost 3 bases and J lost 3, with 24 bases in between. The germline gives CDR1 SGHTS, CDR2 YDEGEE. This CDR3 has 18 residues. For the CDR3, the DNA is TGTGCCAGCAGCTCCCTCCGCGACAGGATACCCACGAAAGAGACCCAGTACTTC. This sequence encodes CASSSLRDRIPTKETQYF.

The CDR3 DNA follows: TGCAGTGCTAGTATGAGCGGAAAACTTCAGAGCACAGATACGCAGTATTTT. This codes for CSASMSGKLQSTDTQYF. The genes are TRBV20-1 and TRBJ2-3; D might be TRBD2 (5 bases). This CDR3 region has 17 residues. V was clipped by 3 bases and J by 0 bases, with 19 bases between them. CDR1 and CDR2 from the germline V gene are DFQATT and SNEGSKA (reference sequence).

The chain couples TRBV29-1 to TRBJ2-1; 8 bases fit TRBD2. The CDR3 totals 16 residues. Trimming took 3 bases from V and 1 from J; bases not matched to a gene: 8. Germline CDR1 is SQVTM and CDR2 is ANQGSEA. CDR3 sequence: CSVDRGGRGSYNEQFF. CDR3 bases: TGCAGCGTTGATCGCGGGGGGCGCGGTTCCTACAATGAGCAGTTCTTC.

The table lists this clone with a count of one. The chain has TRBV6-6 and TRBJ2-5; 7 nucleotides match TRBD1. The CDR3 has 14 amino acids. Germline-derived CDR1 and CDR2 are MNHNY and SVGAGI (reference sequence). The ends lost 6 bases at V and 5 bases at J; junction bases unmatched: 9. CDR3 bases: TGTGCCAGCAGATCTCTACAGGGGTTTGAGACCCAGTACTTC. It is translated as CASRSLQGFETQYF.

The chain carries TRBV7-9 and TRBJ2-1; D might be TRBD2 (5 bases). Germline loops: CDR1 SEHNR, CDR2 FQNEAQ (reference sequence). This CDR3 has 14 residues. V gave up 1 base and J gave up 8 bases, with 12 bases separating them. The CDR3 DNA sequence: TGTGCCAGCAGCTTAGGCACTAGTTTCGATGAGCAGTTCTTC. It encodes CASSLGTSFDEQFF. The variable domain in full, with the rest retrieved from reference TRBV7-9 and TRBJ2-1, is DTGVSQNPRHKITKRGQNVTFRCDPISEHNRLYWYRQTLGQGPEFLTYFQNEAQLEKSRLLSDRFSAERPKGSFSTLEIQRTEQGDSAMYLCASSLGTSFDEQFFGPGTRLTVL.

The chain carries TRBV3-1 (or the pseudogene TRBV3-2) and TRBJ2-3; 10 nucleotides line up with TRBD2. CDR3 length: 15 amino acids. CDR1 and CDR2 (germline): LGHDT, YNNKEL (reference sequence). The V and J ends lost 5 bases and 1 base, in that order; junction bases with no gene match: 3. The CDR3 sequence: CASSYGLAGTDTQYF. For the CDR3, the DNA is TGTGCCAGCAGCTACGGACTAGCGGGCACAGATACGCAGTATTTT.

Turning to this clone: The junction departs from the called germline gene at one end, perhaps through a read error. This rearrangement joins TRBV19 to TRBJ2-3, with TRBD2 matching 7 bases. The CDR3 spans 11 residues. Germline V lookup: CDR1 LNHDA, CDR2 SQIVND (reference sequence). CDR3 sequence reads: CDHSRAGEGNF. CDR3 nucleotide sequence: TGTGACCACAGTAGGGCGGGGGAGGGAAATTTT.

This clone was seen once. The chain joins TRBV5-4 to TRBJ2-1; 8 positions match TRBD2. The germline CDR1 and CDR2 sequences are SGHNT and YYREEE (reference sequence). J lost 6 bases, V lost 5 bases, and 10 bases had no gene match. The CDR3 contains 15 residues. CDR3 in amino acids: CASSQSGSKGNEQFF. The CDR3 DNA reads as TGTGCCAGCAGTCAAAGCGGGAGTAAAGGCAATGAGCAGTTCTTC.

Turning to this clone: An end of the junction does not agree with germline; a read error may underlie this. The V gene is TRBV7-7, the J gene TRBJ2-5, with TRBD2 as a possible D gene (5 bases). CDR1 SSHAT and CDR2 FNYEAQ come from the germline V gene (reference sequence). The CDR3 covers 13 residues. The CDR3 DNA follows: TGTGCTAGCAGCTTAGACTACGACGGGACCCAGTACTTC. Its translation is CASSLDYDGTQYF. The full variable domain, rest sourced from reference TRBV7-7 and TRBJ2-5, is GAGVSQSPRYKVTKRGQDVTLRCDPISSHATLYWYQQALGQGPEFLTYFNYEAQPDKSGLPSDRFSAERPEGSISTLTIQRTEQRDSAMYRCASSLDYDGTQYFGPGTRLLVL.

V usage is TRBV5-1 and J usage is TRBJ2-3, with 8 bases identical to TRBD1. With V trimmed by 1 base and J by 2 bases, 12 bases remained unmatched. The germline V gene encodes CDR1 SGHRS and CDR2 YFSETQ. The CDR3 contains 18 residues. CDR3 amino acids: CASSLSIPQGADTDTQYF. DNA of the CDR3: TGCGCCAGCAGCTTGTCCATCCCGCAGGGGGCGGACACAGATACGCAGTATTTT. The full variable domain, rest sourced from reference TRBV5-1 and TRBJ2-3, is KAGVTQTPRYLIKTRGQQVTLSCSPISGHRSVSWYQQTPGQGLQFLFEYFSETQRNKGNFPGRFSGRQFSNSRSEMNVSTLELGDSALYLCASSLSIPQGADTDTQYFGPGTRLTVL.

In its sample, this clone was seen once. The V gene is TRBV6-6, the J gene TRBJ1-1, with TRBD1 identical over 7 bases. Germline-derived CDR1 and CDR2 are MNHNY and SVGAGI (reference sequence). The ends lost 7 bases at V and 7 bases at J; junction bases unmatched: 3. The CDR3 spans 11 residues. DNA for the CDR3: TGTGCCAGCAACCAGGGGGGTGAAGCTTTCTTT. As protein: CASNQGGEAFF.

This clone has just one count. The chain carries TRBV7-9 and TRBJ2-2, with 7 bases fitting TRBD2. This CDR3 contains 16 residues. Germline V gene lookup returns CDR1 SEHNR and CDR2 FQNEAQ (reference sequence). With 5 bases clipped from V and 4 bases from J, the junction kept 10 bases outside the gene matches. CDR3: CASSLGSGKGTGELFF. The CDR3, as DNA: TGTGCCAGCAGCCTAGGAAGCGGGAAAGGCACCGGGGAGCTGTTTTTT.

The gene calls are TRBV2 and TRBJ2-2; tentative D call: TRBD1 (5 bases). V was trimmed by 5 bases and J by 2 bases, leaving 9 bases between them. CDR1 and CDR2 from the germline V gene are SNHLY and FYNNEI. This CDR3 region has 14 residues. In DNA form, the CDR3 reads TGTGCCAGCAGTAGCAGGGTTAACACCGGGGAGCTGTTTTTT. Translated, it gives CASSSRVNTGELFF.

The V and J genes are TRBV9 and TRBJ2-3; 10 nucleotides match TRBD2. The CDR3 sequence is 17 residues long. V gave up 0 bases and J gave up 2 bases; unmatched junction bases: 6. CDR1 is SGDLS, CDR2 YYNGEE, per germline. The CDR3 sequence: CASSVGVAGGPTDTQYF. The DNA for the CDR3 is TGTGCCAGCAGCGTAGGGGTAGCGGGAGGTCCCACAGATACGCAGTATTTT.

The rearrangement joins TRBV30 to TRBJ2-2; D unresolved. CDR3 length equals 14 residues. V dropped 2 bases and J dropped 1 base, with 8 bases sitting between them. Germline CDR1 GTSNPN, CDR2 SVGIG (reference sequence). CDR3 in DNA: TGTGCCTGGAGTTGGGCAGTGAACACCGGGGAGCTGTTTTTT. Translating gives CAWSWAVNTGELFF.

CDR3 in DNA: TGTGCCAGCAGCCCGACAACAGGGGTCGGGTCACCCCTCCACTTT. This encodes CASSPTTGVGSPLHF. The chain is built from TRBV5-4 and TRBJ1-6, with 7 nucleotides matching TRBD1. V lost 4 bases to trimming and J lost 10 bases; unmatched junction nucleotides: 11. Germline CDR1 reads SGHNT; CDR2 reads YYREEE (reference sequence). This CDR3 has 15 residues.

The CDR3 DNA reads TGTGCCAGCAGCTTAGCGCAGAGCGGGAGGTTCTCTAGCACAGATACGCAGTATTTT. This gives the protein CASSLAQSGRFSSTDTQYF. The chain uses TRBV7-2 and TRBJ2-3; TRBD2 aligns across 9 bases. Germline lookup yields CDR1 SGHTA and CDR2 FQGNSA. The CDR3 contains 19 residues. The J segment lost 0 bases and the V segment lost 0 bases, leaving 10 bases of the junction unmatched.

This clone was detected once. The V call is TRBV30, the J call TRBJ1-1; 12 bases align to TRBD1. The trim removed 3 bases at V and 0 bases at J, leaving 5 bases unmatched. CDR3 length: 16 residues. CDR1 and CDR2 from the germline V gene are GTSNPN and SVGIG (reference sequence). CDR3 nucleotide sequence: TGTGCCTGGAGCGGGACAGGGGGCAACATGAACACTGAAGCTTTCTTT. This encodes CAWSGTGGNMNTEAFF.

A note on this clone: Other DNA sequences in the sample encode the same CDR3. The chain has TRBV29-1 and TRBJ1-1; TRBD1 aligns across 7 bases. J lost 3 bases, V lost 6 bases, and 4 bases had no gene match. Germline V gene data show CDR1 as SQVTM and CDR2 as ANQGSEA. The CDR3 is 12 amino acids. CDR3 protein: CSVIQGHTEAFF. For the CDR3, the DNA is TGCAGCGTGATACAGGGGCACACTGAAGCTTTCTTT.

The chain joins TRBV19 to TRBJ2-7, with 7 nucleotides matching TRBD2. V lost 3 bases and J lost 3; bases outside the gene matches: 8. The CDR3 is made up of 15 amino acids. Germline assignment: CDR1 LNHDA and CDR2 SQIVND (reference sequence). Here the CDR3 reads CASSIWAGGGYEQYF. The CDR3 DNA is TGTGCCAGTAGTATTTGGGCAGGCGGGGGCTACGAGCAGTACTTC.

The chain employs TRBV3-1 (or the pseudogene TRBV3-2) and TRBJ1-2; D call uncertain. The CDR3 contains 13 residues. V lost 1 base and J 2 bases, leaving 5 bases between the germline ends. The germline CDR1 and CDR2 sequences are LGHDT and YNNKEL (reference sequence). In DNA, the CDR3 is TGTGCCAGCAGCCAAGGAGGGAACTATGGCTACACCTTC. It specifies CASSQGGNYGYTF.

The chain uses TRBV5-1 and TRBJ2-3, with D possibly TRBD1 on 6 matching bases. CDR3 length: 15 amino acids. V was trimmed by 1 base and J by 0 bases, leaving 9 bases between them. Germline V gene lookup returns CDR1 SGHRS and CDR2 YFSETQ. DNA of the CDR3: TGCGCCAGCAGCTTGAGAGGGGGAAGCACAGATACGCAGTATTTT. This codes for CASSLRGGSTDTQYF.

CDR3 in amino acids: CASLSVGSEQFF. In DNA, the CDR3 is TGTGCCAGCCTCTCAGTGGGGAGTGAGCAGTTCTTC. The chain joins TRBV7-9 to TRBJ2-1; maybe TRBD2 (5 bases). V lost 8 bases and J 9 bases, leaving 14 bases between the germline ends. Germline assignment: CDR1 SEHNR and CDR2 FQNEAQ (reference sequence). The length of the CDR3 is 12 residues. The whole variable domain, filled in from reference TRBV7-9 and TRBJ2-1, reads DTGVSQNPRHKITKRGQNVTFRCDPISEHNRLYWYRQTLGQGPEFLTYFQNEAQLEKSRLLSDRFSAERPKGSFSTLEIQRTEQGDSAMYLCASLSVGSEQFFGPGTRLTVL.

The chain employs TRBV7-2 and TRBJ2-1; D may be TRBD2 (6 bases). The V gene's germline CDR1 is SGHTA and CDR2 FQGNSA. V was shortened by 3 bases and J by 6 bases, with 15 bases between the two germline ends. The CDR3 covers 15 residues. The CDR3 loop reads CASSLGTSPSNEQFF. The CDR3 DNA follows: TGTGCCAGCAGCTTGGGGACTTCCCCTAGCAATGAGCAGTTCTTC.

The chain recombines TRBV27 with TRBJ1-1; TRBD1 aligns across 12 bases. V dropped 10 bases and J dropped 5; count of bases not matched to a gene: 11. CDR3 length: 15 amino acids. Germline V lookup: CDR1 MNHEY, CDR2 SMNVEV (reference sequence). This CDR3 is CATSGTGGAVTEAFF. In nucleotides, the CDR3 is TGTGCCACCTCCGGGACAGGGGGCGCGGTAACTGAAGCTTTCTTT.

The chain recombines TRBV11-2 with TRBJ2-1, with 9 bases matching TRBD1. CDR3 length equals 17 residues. Germline V lookup: CDR1 SGHAT, CDR2 FQNNGV. Trimming took 1 base from V and 6 from J; bases not matched to a gene: 10. The CDR3 DNA is TGTGCCAGCAGCTTAGGGGGCACAGGGGGCGCAATCAATGAGCAGTTCTTC. Translation gives CASSLGGTGGAINEQFF.

This clone appeared a few times. V gene TRBV3-1 (or the pseudogene TRBV3-2) combines with J gene TRBJ2-2; D gene uncertain. Germline assignment: CDR1 LGHDT and CDR2 YNNKEL (reference sequence). The CDR3 contains 14 residues. V dropped 4 bases and J dropped 3 bases, with 9 bases sitting between them. The CDR3 DNA follows: TGTGCCAGCAGCCCTTCACTATACACCGGGGAGCTGTTTTTT. This gives the protein CASSPSLYTGELFF.

V and J are TRBV7-2 and TRBJ2-3, with 11 bases fitting TRBD1. The CDR3 consists of 15 residues. The V gene end was trimmed by 4 bases and the J gene end by 8 bases; junction bases not matched to a gene: 8. Germline V lookup: CDR1 SGHTA, CDR2 FQGNSA. DNA of the CDR3: TGTGCCAGCAGCTCGGGGACAGGGGGTCTTCGTACGCAGTATTTT. This sequence encodes CASSSGTGGLRTQYF.

The CDR3 region has the DNA TGTGCCAGCTCAGTACAGAACACTGAAGCTTTCTTT. It codes for CASSVQNTEAFF. J is TRBJ1-1 and V is TRBV18, with D unresolved. Trimming removed 5 bases from V and 1 base from J, with 5 bases in between. CDR1 is KGHSH, CDR2 LQKENI, per germline. The CDR3 extends over 12 amino acids.

The chain employs TRBV19 and TRBJ1-5; D ambiguous. CDR3 size: 14 residues. Germline V gives CDR1 LNHDA, CDR2 SQIVND (reference sequence). V shed 5 bases and J shed 0 bases, with 8 bases lying between them. The chain's CDR3 is CASSFENSNQPQHF. CDR3 bases: TGTGCCAGTAGTTTTGAGAATAGCAATCAGCCCCAGCATTTT.

The table lists this clone with a few counts. This chain uses TRBV6-1 with TRBJ1-2, with 8 nucleotides matching TRBD1. V lost 1 base, J lost 6 bases, and 4 bases stayed unmatched. The CDR3 runs to 14 residues. Germline V gene sequence: CDR1 MNHNS, CDR2 SASEGT. As DNA, the CDR3 is TGTGCCAGCAGTGAAGGCACAGGGGGTCATGGCTACACCTTC. Translation: CASSEGTGGHGYTF.